This is a list of T cell receptor beta chains from one sample in a study of T cell changes during pregnancy in multiple sclerosis. Clones were sequenced by immunoSEQ multiplex PCR, and TCRdb holds only the in-frame ones, with some missing. The sample lists 30,000 to 40,000 clones, about 88% occurring once. Sample: CD8+ T cells from peripheral blood mononuclear cells, taken in the third trimester of pregnancy. All receptors derive from a female donor with multiple sclerosis, enrolled in a pregnancy study. The CDR3 runs from the conserved cysteine through the conserved F or W. The order of the fields is CDR3 protein, V gene, D gene, J gene. D genes are given only for firm matches.

CSVEWAGGSDTQYF | TRBV29-1 | TRBD2 | TRBJ2-3
CASSQVMESSGNTIYF | TRBV4-2 | NA | TRBJ1-3
CSVVETEAFF | TRBV29-1 | NA | TRBJ1-1
CASSLVVVAGDTQYF | TRBV7-8 | NA | TRBJ2-3
CASSASGTRYNEQFF | TRBV9 | TRBD2 | TRBJ2-1
CASSPRGPYEQYF | TRBV5-1 | NA | TRBJ2-7
CAITPTSRISYNEQFF | TRBV10-3 | TRBD2 | TRBJ2-1
CASSLWGQGVVTETQYF | TRBV28 | TRBD1 | TRBJ2-5
CASGSIIEQFF | TRBV2 | NA | TRBJ2-1
CASSQADSPSYEQYF | TRBV4-1 | NA | TRBJ2-7
CASSQGEGFYNEQFF | TRBV4-2 | TRBD2 | TRBJ2-1
CARERPADYGYTF | TRBV5-1 | NA | TRBJ1-2
CASSLPGVPGANVLTF | TRBV5-4 | NA | TRBJ2-6
CASSFKGGVTEAFF | TRBV28 | TRBD1 | TRBJ1-1
CASSPGLPNYNEQFF | TRBV27 | NA | TRBJ2-1
CASSHYPLTDTQYF | TRBV9 | NA | TRBJ2-3
CASSLAGTGGYEQYF | TRBV5-6 | TRBD1 | TRBJ2-7
CASSLVGLEETQYF | TRBV7-9 | NA | TRBJ2-5
CASSSPGQTEKLFF | TRBV19 | TRBD1 | TRBJ1-4
CAWSVLGQGNSPLHF | TRBV30 | TRBD1 | TRBJ1-6
CAISTGLYNEQFF | TRBV10-3 | NA | TRBJ2-1
CASSSNSKPNTEAFF | TRBV7-3 | NA | TRBJ1-1
CASSVDYVGLGGYTF | TRBV9 | NA | TRBJ1-2
CATSISNRDRELYEQYF | TRBV15 | TRBD1 | TRBJ2-7
CSAGRRDTQYF | TRBV29-1 | NA | TRBJ2-3
CASSVGRGSYTDTQYF | TRBV9 | NA | TRBJ2-3